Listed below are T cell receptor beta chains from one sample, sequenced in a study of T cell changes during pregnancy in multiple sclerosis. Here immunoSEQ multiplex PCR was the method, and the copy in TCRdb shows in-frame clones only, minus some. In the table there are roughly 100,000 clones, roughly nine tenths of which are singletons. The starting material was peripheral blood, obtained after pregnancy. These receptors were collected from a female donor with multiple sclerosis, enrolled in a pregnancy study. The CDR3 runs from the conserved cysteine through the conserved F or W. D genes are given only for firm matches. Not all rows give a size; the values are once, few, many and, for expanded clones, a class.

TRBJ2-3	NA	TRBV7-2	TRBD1	TGTGCCAGCAGCTTAGGCGGACAGGGGTGGCCAGATACGCAGTATTTT	CASSLGGQGWPDTQYF
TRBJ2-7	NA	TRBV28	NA	TGTGCCAGCAGTCGCAGACTGGCCTCCTACGAGCAGTACTTC	CASSRRLASYEQYF
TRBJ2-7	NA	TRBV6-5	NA	TGTGCCAGCAGTAAGCGACAGGCCAGTATGCAGTACTTC	CASSKRQASMQYF
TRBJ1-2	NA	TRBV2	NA	TGTGCCAGCAGTGGGGCATTGTCGCAACATGGCTACACCTTC	CASSGALSQHGYTF
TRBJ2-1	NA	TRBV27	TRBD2	TGTGCCAGCAGTTCCCTAGCGGGCAATGAGCAGTTCTTC	CASSSLAGNEQFF
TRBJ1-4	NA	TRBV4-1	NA	TGCGCCAGCAGCCAAGTTACAGGGACAAGGGAAAAACTGTTTTTT	CASSQVTGTREKLFF
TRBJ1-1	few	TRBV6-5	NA	TGTGCCAGCAGCTCCGGGACTGCAAACACTGAAGCTTTCTTT	CASSSGTANTEAFF
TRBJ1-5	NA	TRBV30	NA	TGTGCCTGGGGAACAGATAGCAATCAGCCCCAGCATTTT	CAWGTDSNQPQHF
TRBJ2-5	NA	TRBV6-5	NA	TGTGCCAGCAGTTACTCGATCGGGAGTTTACAAGAGACCCAGTACTTC	CASSYSIGSLQETQYF
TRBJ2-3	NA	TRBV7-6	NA	TGTGCCAGCAGCCTCGGAAAGGGGGCAGATACGCAGTATTTT	CASSLGKGADTQYF
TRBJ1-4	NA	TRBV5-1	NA	TGCGCCAGCAGCTTGGCAGTAGAGAGAGGAAAACTGTTTTTT	CASSLAVERGKLFF
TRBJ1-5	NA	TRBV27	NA	TGTGCCAGCAGTTTAGGGGGGGGCAGTCAGCCCCAGCATTTT	CASSLGGGSQPQHF
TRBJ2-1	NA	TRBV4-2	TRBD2	TGTGCCAGCAGCCTATCATCTAGCGGGGGTGATGAGCAGTTCTTC	CASSLSSSGGDEQFF
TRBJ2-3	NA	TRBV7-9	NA	TGTGCCAGCAGCTTCGCGCCGGGGGGCGCAGATACGCAGTATTTT	CASSFAPGGADTQYF
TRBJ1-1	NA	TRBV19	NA	TGTGCCAGTACGGGATCTACCATCGGCACTGAAGCTTTCTTT	CASTGSTIGTEAFF
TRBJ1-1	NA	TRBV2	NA	TGTGCCAGCCAGGGTCTTGACACTGAAGCTTTCTTT	CASQGLDTEAFF
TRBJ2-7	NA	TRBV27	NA	TGTGCCAGCAGTCCAGGAAGAGTCCAAGAGCAGTACTTC	CASSPGRVQEQYF
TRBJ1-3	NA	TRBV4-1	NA	TGCGCCAGCAGCCAGTCAGGGCAAGCTGGAAACACCATATATTTT	CASSQSGQAGNTIYF
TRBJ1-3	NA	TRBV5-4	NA	TGTGCCAGCAGCTTGGACAACAGGGGAAACACCATATATTTT	CASSLDNRGNTIYF